The 26 T cell receptor beta chains below were found in one sample sequenced in a study of T-cell reconstitution after alpha-beta-depleted transplantation in children. This sample's TCRbeta library carried unique molecular identifier barcodes. TCRdb analysed the PCR reads with MiXCR anew, one entry per CDR3 protein. Among around 960,000 distinct CDR3 sequences listed, 25% to 30% were seen once. The sample consisted of PBMCs, mostly from graft donor cells, taken 360 days after TCRalphabeta/CD19-depleted stem cell transplant. Receptors were obtained from a boy in the first two years of life who had a stem cell transplant for SCID, so the T cells may come from the graft donor.

The chain employs TRBV20-1 and TRBJ2-1, with 7 bases matching TRBD2. The CDR3 length is 14 residues. CDR1 and CDR2 from the germline V gene are DFQATT and SNEGSKA (reference sequence). The CDR3 DNA is TGCAGCGCCACAGTCCAGCGGGGTTACAATGAGCAGTTCTTC. The encoded protein is CSATVQRGYNEQFF.

The V gene is TRBV28, the J gene TRBJ1-5, with D perhaps matching TRBD1 (6 bases). Trimming took off 4 bases at V and 9 bases at J, with 19 bases between the two ends. This CDR3 spans 15 amino acids. Germline CDR1 MDHEN, CDR2 SYDVKM. In nucleotides, the CDR3 is TGTGCCAGCAGTTCCTCCCCGACAGGAAAGGCGCCCCAGCATTTT. It encodes CASSSSPTGKAPQHF.

There are a few counts of this clonotype. The gene calls are TRBV6-2 or TRBV6-3 and TRBJ2-7; tentatively, D is TRBD1 (7 bases). Trimming removed 5 bases at V and 6 bases at J, with 14 bases between. The CDR3 runs 13 residues. Germline V gives CDR1 MNHEY, CDR2 SVGEGT. The chain's CDR3 is CASSARQGGEQYF. The CDR3 nucleotides are TGTGCCAGCAGTGCCAGACAGGGAGGCGAGCAGTACTTC.

The chain links TRBV6-6 to TRBJ1-1; D gene uncertain. Per germline, CDR1 MNHNY and CDR2 SVGAGI (reference sequence). The length of the CDR3 is 13 residues. The V end lost 0 bases, the J end lost 4 bases, and 6 bases lay between the germline ends. CDR3 protein: CASSYSKATEAFF. CDR3 DNA sequence: TGTGCCAGCAGTTACTCAAAGGCCACTGAAGCTTTCTTT.

The chain couples TRBV29-1 to TRBJ1-1, with TRBD1 matching 8 bases. Germline values: CDR1 SQVTM, CDR2 ANQGSEA. The V gene end was trimmed by 6 bases and the J gene end by 2 bases; junction bases not matched to a gene: 17. This CDR3 region has 17 residues. CDR3 region: CSVPTGDGPLPNTEAFF. The CDR3 nucleotides read TGCAGCGTCCCGACAGGGGATGGGCCCTTGCCCAACACTGAAGCTTTCTTT. Based on the CDR3 plus reference TRBV29-1 and TRBJ1-1, the full variable domain is SAVISQKPSRDICQRGTSLTIQCQVDSQVTMMFWYRQQPGQSLTLIATANQGSEATYESGFVIDKFPISRPNLTFSTLTVSNMSPEDSSIYLCSVPTGDGPLPNTEAFFGQGTRLTVV.

In its sample, this clonotype was seen a few times. V and J are TRBV4-1 and TRBJ1-3, with a tentative D call TRBD1 (5 bases). V lost 1 base, J lost 0 bases, and 10 bases lay in between. This CDR3 is built from 16 residues. The germline CDR1 and CDR2 sequences are MGHRA and YSYEKL. CDR3 bases: TGCGCCAGCAGCCAAGTCCGGGGCCTCTCTGGAAACACCATATATTTT. Its translation: CASSQVRGLSGNTIYF.

This clonotype was detected a few times. The chain uses TRBV7-8 and TRBJ2-1, with 9 bases aligning to TRBD1. V lost 5 bases to trimming and J lost 6 bases; unmatched junction nucleotides: 8. Germline values: CDR1 SGHVS, CDR2 FQNEAQ. The CDR3 is 15 residues long. The CDR3 DNA reads as TGTGCCAGCAGCATTAGTAGACAGGGGGTCAATGAGCAGTTCTTC. Its translation: CASSISRQGVNEQFF.

This clonotype was observed a few times. The chain couples TRBV25-1 to TRBJ1-1, with no clear D. The CDR3 runs 13 residues. CDR1 is MGHDK, CDR2 SYGVNS, per germline. V dropped 8 bases and J dropped 1 base, with 11 bases sitting between them. The CDR3 loop reads CASERGWNTEAFF. CDR3 sequence (DNA): TGTGCCAGCGAGCGGGGTTGGAACACTGAAGCTTTCTTT. Full variable domain (outside the CDR3, taken from reference TRBV25-1 and TRBJ1-1): EADIYQTPRYLVIGTGKKITLECSQTMGHDKMYWYQQDPGMELHLIHYSYGVNSTEKGDLSSESTVSRIRTEHFPLTLESARPSHTSQYLCASERGWNTEAFFGQGTRLTVV.

The V gene is TRBV3-1, the J gene TRBJ2-1; 7 bases match TRBD2. The CDR3 extends over 17 amino acids. CDR1 is LGHDT, CDR2 YNNKEL, per germline (reference sequence). Unmatched junction bases numbered 19, after V lost 4 bases and J lost 10 bases. CDR3: CASSRVGAGTGGGEQFF. As DNA, the CDR3 is TGTGCCAGCAGCCGCGTGGGAGCGGGGACGGGGGGTGGGGAGCAGTTCTTC.

The chain combines TRBV11-1 with TRBJ2-5; D perhaps matches TRBD2 (5 bases). Germline V gives CDR1 SGHAT, CDR2 FQDESV (reference sequence). The V end lost 2 bases, the J end lost 5 bases, and 27 bases lay between the germline ends. The CDR3 runs 19 residues. CDR3 nucleotides: TGTGCCAGCAGCTTACCCGGGGTGCGGCCTGAGCGTGAATCGGAGACCCAGTACTTC. Its translation is CASSLPGVRPERESETQYF.

This chain joins TRBV7-8 and TRBJ2-7; no reliable D call. Trimming shortened V by 3 bases and J by 3 bases, and 9 bases separated the two germline ends. This CDR3 is 13 amino acids long. The V gene's germline CDR1 is SGHVS and CDR2 FQNEAQ. The CDR3 coding sequence is TGTGCCAGCAGCTTCGGGTCCGACTACGAGCAGTACTTC. It specifies CASSFGSDYEQYF.

The chain has TRBV5-6 and TRBJ1-1, with 8 bases identical to TRBD1. The CDR3 loop spans 17 amino acids. J was trimmed by 8 bases and V by 5 bases; bases with no gene match: 20. The V gene's germline CDR1 is SGHDT and CDR2 YYEEEE. CDR3 nucleotide sequence: TGTGCCAGCAGTAAGTTTGGGACAGGAACTATCCCCCACGAAGCTTTCTTT. Its protein product is CASSKFGTGTIPHEAFF. Filled out from reference TRBV5-6 and TRBJ1-1, the complete variable domain reads DAGVTQSPTHLIKTRGQQVTLRCSPKSGHDTVSWYQQALGQGPQFIFQYYEEEERQRGNFPDRFSGHQFPNYSSELNVNALLLGDSALYLCASSKFGTGTIPHEAFFGQGTRLTVV.

A few counts support this clonotype. The chain recombines TRBV29-1 with TRBJ1-1; 11 bases are a match to TRBD1. J was trimmed by 4 bases and V by 3 bases; bases with no gene match: 7. The CDR3 has 15 residues. Germline V gene sequence: CDR1 SQVTM, CDR2 ANQGSEA. The CDR3 sequence: CSVEGTGTGGTEAFF. The CDR3 DNA reads as TGCAGCGTTGAGGGAACCGGGACAGGGGGCACTGAAGCTTTCTTT.

A word on this clonotype: This may stem from a read error, because a much larger clone lies one nucleotide away. The J gene is TRBJ2-3, the V gene TRBV9, with D maybe TRBD2 (5 bases). This CDR3 is 16 amino acids long. Germline CDR1 and CDR2: SGDLS and YYNGEE. DNA for the CDR3: TGTGTCAGCAGCGCCCCTGGGCGCGGGCCCACAGATACGCAGTATTTT. Its translation is CVSSAPGRGPTDTQYF.

The gene calls are TRBV24-1 and TRBJ1-2, with a tentative D call TRBD1 (5 bases). Germline CDR1 reads KGHDR; CDR2 reads SFDVKD. Trimming pared 4 bases from V and 4 bases from J, leaving 12 bases between. The CDR3 is made up of 14 amino acids. CDR3 sequence reads: CATSEKGTVYGYTF. The CDR3 DNA follows: TGTGCCACCAGTGAAAAGGGGACGGTCTATGGCTACACCTTC.

This clonotype was seen only a few times. V is TRBV29-1 and J is TRBJ1-2; 9 nucleotides agree with TRBD1. There are 18 residues in the CDR3. V shed 3 bases and J 8 bases; nucleotides not matched to a gene: 22. The V gene's germline CDR1 is SQVTM and CDR2 ANQGSEA. The CDR3 DNA reads TGCAGCGTTGAGTCGCTGGGACAGGGAATTCCTGGCGGTGGCGGCTACACCTTC. Translating gives CSVESLGQGIPGGGGYTF.

This clonotype has more than one count but fewer than ten. A read error may account for a junction end that differs from germline. The chain joins TRBV7-3 to TRBJ2-4; unclear D gene. Germline values: CDR1 SGHTA, CDR2 FQGTGA. This CDR3 contains 11 residues. In DNA form, the CDR3 reads TGTGCCCAGGACCCCCAAAACATTCAGCACTTC. It codes for CAQDPQNIQHF.

The V and J genes are TRBV9 and TRBJ2-2; 11 bases are a match to TRBD2. The CDR3 consists of 17 residues. In germline, CDR1 is SGDLS, CDR2 YYNGEE. With 1 base clipped from V and 0 bases from J, the junction kept 2 bases outside the gene matches. The CDR3 protein is CASSVLAGGPNTGELFF. DNA of the CDR3: TGTGCCAGCAGCGTACTAGCGGGGGGTCCGAACACCGGGGAGCTGTTTTTT. The complete variable domain, with remaining parts taken from reference TRBV9 and TRBJ2-2, reads DSGVTQTPKHLITATGQRVTLRCSPRSGDLSVYWYQQSLDQGLQFLIQYYNGEERAKGNILERFSAQQFPDLHSELNLSSLELGDSALYFCASSVLAGGPNTGELFFGEGSRLTVL.

This clonotype was counted a few times. This sequence joins TRBV10-2 and TRBJ2-7; no clear D gene. From germline, CDR1 is WSHSY and CDR2 SAAADI. V was cut by 4 bases and J by 1 base, with 14 bases left in between. The CDR3 has 15 amino acids. CDR3 DNA sequence: TGCGCCAGCAGTGGAGTGGCGATCTCTTCCTACGAGCAGTACTTC. Residues: CASSGVAISSYEQYF.

The V gene is TRBV12-3 or TRBV12-4, the J gene TRBJ2-1, with 9 bases aligning to TRBD2. The CDR3 contains 16 residues. J gave up 2 bases and V 4 bases, and 6 bases lay outside the gene matches. The chain's CDR3 is CASSYASGDPYNEQFF. The CDR3 DNA reads as TGTGCCAGCAGTTATGCTAGCGGGGACCCCTACAATGAGCAGTTCTTC.

This clonotype was seen many times. The chain recombines TRBV3-1 with TRBJ2-1; no firm D call. V dropped 1 base and J dropped 0 bases, with 10 bases sitting between them. This CDR3 comprises 16 residues. In germline, CDR1 is LGHDT, CDR2 YNNKEL (reference sequence). CDR3 bases: TGTGCCAGCAGCCAAGTGGGTGAGAGCTCCTACAATGAGCAGTTCTTC. As protein: CASSQVGESSYNEQFF.

This clonotype was detected a few times. This chain uses TRBV5-1 with TRBJ2-7; D unclear. The CDR3 sequence is 14 residues long. V was shortened by 5 bases and J by 6 bases, with 18 bases between the two germline ends. From germline, CDR1 is SGHRS and CDR2 YFSETQ. CDR3 DNA sequence: TGCGCCAGCAGTTGGACGGACCCATTGGGCGAGCAGTACTTC. Translating gives CASSWTDPLGEQYF.

The chain links TRBV20-1 to TRBJ1-1, with no clear D. Trimming stripped 5 bases from V and 5 bases from J, with 6 bases between. CDR1 is DFQATT, CDR2 SNEGSKA, per germline (reference sequence). The CDR3 length is 10 residues. The CDR3 DNA sequence: TGCAGTGCTGGGAGGACTGAAGCTTTCTTT. This gives the protein CSAGRTEAFF.

The chain links TRBV29-1 to TRBJ2-3, with a tentative D call TRBD2 (6 bases). The CDR3 is 14 residues long. V lost 7 bases and J lost 2, with 16 bases in between. Per the germline V gene, CDR1 is SQVTM and CDR2 is ANQGSEA. CDR3 coding DNA: TGCAGCGGCCTGTTCGGACTATTCACAGATACGCAGTATTTT. Its translation: CSGLFGLFTDTQYF.

This clonotype has only a few counts. The rearrangement uses TRBV4-3 and TRBJ1-1, with D possibly matching TRBD1 (6 bases). The germline gives CDR1 LGHNA, CDR2 YSLEER. The CDR3 totals 19 residues. V was clipped by 0 bases and J by 0 bases, with 20 bases between them. This chain's CDR3 is CASSQDPRGAAPVNTEAFF. DNA of the CDR3: TGCGCCAGCAGCCAAGATCCCCGGGGGGCTGCCCCTGTGAACACTGAAGCTTTCTTT.

This chain joins TRBV5-1 and TRBJ2-1; 10 bases align to TRBD2. Germline V gene sequence: CDR1 SGHRS, CDR2 YFSETQ. The ends lost 2 bases at V and 2 bases at J; junction bases unmatched: 4. The CDR3 contains 16 residues. The CDR3 nucleotides read TGCGCCAGCAGCTTCTATACTAGCGGGGCCTACAATGAGCAGTTCTTC. This gives the protein CASSFYTSGAYNEQFF.